This record concerns one T cell receptor beta chain sequence. Its antigen is undetermined. The sample is drawn from a study of blood T cells in healthy people across ages. The germline gives CDR1 LGHDT, CDR2 YNNKEL (reference sequence). V shed 4 bases, J shed 2 bases, and the junction held 15 bases outside the gene matches. This CDR3 spans 19 amino acids. General study findings and limits: No conclusive comparison of naive versus antigen-experienced cells was possible with unsorted PBMCs. One million T cells yielded diversity estimates that were considered underestimates. Diversity of TCR beta correlated strongly with naive T cell percentage.

A second about 7 to 11 cycle PCR used barcoded and J-beta primers. TCRdb recomputed calls from the 5' RACE reads with MiXCR, one row per CDR3 protein. The data hold 650,000 to 700,000 distinct CDR3 sequences, with roughly half observed a single time. The J gene is TRBJ2-3, the V gene TRBV3-1, with 10 bases fitting TRBD2. The clonotype was recovered from a woman older than 75 in good health. Sequenced: blood. The CDR3 loop is CASSRSRYQRGGPTDTQYF. The CDR3, as DNA: TGTGCCAGCAGCCGAAGCCGGTACCAGCGGGGGGGCCCCACAGATACGCAGTATTTT.